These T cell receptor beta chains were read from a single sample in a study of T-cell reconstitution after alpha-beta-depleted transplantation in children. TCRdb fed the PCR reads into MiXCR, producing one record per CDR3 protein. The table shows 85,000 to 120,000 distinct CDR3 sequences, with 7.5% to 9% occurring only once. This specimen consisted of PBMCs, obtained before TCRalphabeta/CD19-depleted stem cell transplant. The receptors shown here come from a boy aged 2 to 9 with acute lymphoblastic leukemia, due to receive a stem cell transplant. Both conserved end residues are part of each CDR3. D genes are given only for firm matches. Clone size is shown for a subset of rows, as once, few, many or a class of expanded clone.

cdr3_aa: CSANGLALYEQYF; cdr3_nt: TGCAGTGCTAATGGACTAGCCCTCTACGAGCAGTACTTC; clone_size: NA; j_call: TRBJ2-7; v_call: TRBV20-1; d_call: TRBD2; cdr3_length: 13
cdr3_aa: CSVEKYTGNTIYF; cdr3_nt: TGCAGCGTTGAAAAGTACACTGGAAACACCATATATTTT; clone_size: many; j_call: TRBJ1-3; v_call: TRBV29-1; d_call: NA; cdr3_length: 13
cdr3_aa: CASSLTGPSGANVLTF; cdr3_nt: TGCGCCAGCAGCTTGACAGGCCCCTCTGGGGCCAACGTCCTGACTTTC; clone_size: many; j_call: TRBJ2-6; v_call: TRBV5-1; d_call: NA; cdr3_length: 16
cdr3_aa: CSAYHRGWGDEQFF; cdr3_nt: TGCAGTGCGTACCACCGCGGATGGGGTGATGAGCAGTTCTTC; clone_size: few; j_call: TRBJ2-1; v_call: TRBV20-1; d_call: NA; cdr3_length: 14
cdr3_aa: CASSLTGLNSPLHF; cdr3_nt: TGTGCCAGCAGCTTGACAGGGCTCAATTCACCCCTCCACTTT; clone_size: NA; j_call: TRBJ1-6; v_call: TRBV6-1; d_call: TRBD1; cdr3_length: 14
cdr3_aa: CASSQDVGGPRNEQFF; cdr3_nt: TGTGCCAGCAGCCAAGATGTAGGGGGTCCGCGCAATGAGCAGTTCTTC; clone_size: few; j_call: TRBJ2-1; v_call: TRBV3-1; d_call: NA; cdr3_length: 16
cdr3_aa: CASSEAGVYGYTF; cdr3_nt: TGTGCCAGCAGTGAAGCAGGGGTGTATGGCTACACCTTC; clone_size: few; j_call: TRBJ1-2; v_call: TRBV6-1; d_call: NA; cdr3_length: 13
cdr3_aa: CSARVLGKQGMGANTEAFF; cdr3_nt: TGCAGTGCTAGAGTTCTGGGCAAACAGGGAATGGGGGCGAACACTGAAGCTTTCTTT; clone_size: many; j_call: TRBJ1-1; v_call: TRBV20-1; d_call: NA; cdr3_length: 19
cdr3_aa: CASSLIGAFF; cdr3_nt: TGTGCCAGCAGCTTGATTGGGGCTTTCTTT; clone_size: NA; j_call: TRBJ1-1; v_call: TRBV5-8; d_call: NA; cdr3_length: 10
cdr3_aa: CATSTGTPNTNVLTF; cdr3_nt: TGTGCCACCAGCACCGGGACACCGAACACCAACGTCCTGACTTTC; clone_size: few; j_call: TRBJ2-6; v_call: TRBV15; d_call: NA; cdr3_length: 15
cdr3_aa: CASSYNPISGANVLTF; cdr3_nt: TGTGCCAGCAGTTACAACCCTATATCTGGGGCCAACGTCCTGACTTTC; clone_size: NA; j_call: TRBJ2-6; v_call: TRBV6-5; d_call: NA; cdr3_length: 16
cdr3_aa: CAISRDTANEQFF; cdr3_nt: TGTGCCATCAGCAGGGACACCGCCAATGAGCAGTTCTTC; clone_size: NA; j_call: TRBJ2-1; v_call: TRBV15; d_call: NA; cdr3_length: 13
cdr3_aa: CASSLGEVGEQFF; cdr3_nt: TGCGCCAGCAGCTTGGGTGAGGTTGGTGAGCAGTTCTTC; clone_size: many; j_call: TRBJ2-1; v_call: TRBV5-1; d_call: NA; cdr3_length: 13
cdr3_aa: CASSDRGGYEQYF; cdr3_nt: TGTGCCAGCAGTGACAGGGGTGGCTACGAGCAGTACTTC; clone_size: many; j_call: TRBJ2-7; v_call: TRBV27; d_call: TRBD1; cdr3_length: 13
cdr3_aa: CAISEQGSYTEAFF; cdr3_nt: TGTGCCATCAGTGAGCAGGGGAGTTACACTGAAGCTTTCTTT; clone_size: few; j_call: TRBJ1-1; v_call: TRBV10-3; d_call: NA; cdr3_length: 14
cdr3_aa: CASSLAVSSSRDTQYF; cdr3_nt: TGTGCCAGCAGCTTGGCAGTCTCATCATCGCGAGATACGCAGTATTTT; clone_size: NA; j_call: TRBJ2-3; v_call: TRBV5-4; d_call: NA; cdr3_length: 16
cdr3_aa: CASGFTRFGLDTQYF; cdr3_nt: TGCGCCAGTGGATTCACCAGATTCGGGTTAGATACGCAGTATTTT; clone_size: many; j_call: TRBJ2-3; v_call: TRBV5-1; d_call: NA; cdr3_length: 15
cdr3_aa: CAISQYYEQYF; cdr3_nt: TGTGCCATCAGTCAGTACTACGAGCAGTACTTC; clone_size: many; j_call: TRBJ2-7; v_call: TRBV10-3; d_call: NA; cdr3_length: 11
cdr3_aa: CASSLSEQFF; cdr3_nt: TGTGCCAGCAGTTTATCTGAGCAGTTCTTC; clone_size: many; j_call: TRBJ2-1; v_call: TRBV28; d_call: NA; cdr3_length: 10
cdr3_aa: CASRLDFEDRMTNYGYTF; cdr3_nt: TGTGCAAGTCGCTTAGATTTCGAGGACAGGATGACAAACTATGGCTACACCTTC; clone_size: few; j_call: TRBJ1-2; v_call: TRBV12-2; d_call: NA; cdr3_length: 18
cdr3_aa: CASRPLDGNTIYF; cdr3_nt: TGTGCCAGCAGACCACTGGATGGAAACACCATATATTTT; clone_size: many; j_call: TRBJ1-3; v_call: TRBV27; d_call: NA; cdr3_length: 13
cdr3_aa: CASSLAGRAHEQYF; cdr3_nt: TGTGCCAGCAGCTTAGCCGGCAGGGCCCACGAGCAGTACTTC; clone_size: many; j_call: TRBJ2-7; v_call: TRBV7-9; d_call: NA; cdr3_length: 14
cdr3_aa: CASSAGTEYGYTF; cdr3_nt: TGTGCCAGCAGCGCGGGGACAGAGTATGGCTACACCTTC; clone_size: many; j_call: TRBJ1-2; v_call: TRBV12-3/TRBV12-4; d_call: TRBD1; cdr3_length: 13
cdr3_aa: CASSLAETSGPLGETQYF; cdr3_nt: TGTGCCAGCAGCTTAGCAGAGACTAGCGGACCATTAGGGGAGACCCAGTACTTC; clone_size: many; j_call: TRBJ2-5; v_call: TRBV7-8; d_call: TRBD2; cdr3_length: 18
cdr3_aa: CASSFVMAGGTYEQYF; cdr3_nt: TGTGCCAGCAGCTTTGTAATGGCAGGAGGTACCTACGAGCAGTACTTC; clone_size: NA; j_call: TRBJ2-7; v_call: TRBV7-9; d_call: NA; cdr3_length: 16
cdr3_aa: CSARDLDRGYTEAFF; cdr3_nt: TGCAGTGCTAGAGATCTTGACAGGGGTTACACTGAAGCTTTCTTT; clone_size: many; j_call: TRBJ1-1; v_call: TRBV20-1; d_call: TRBD1; cdr3_length: 15
cdr3_aa: CASSFDRGPYEQYF; cdr3_nt: TGTGCCAGCTCATTCGACAGGGGCCCCTACGAGCAGTACTTC; clone_size: many; j_call: TRBJ2-7; v_call: TRBV18; d_call: TRBD1; cdr3_length: 14
cdr3_aa: CSARYRGRGTEAFF; cdr3_nt: TGCAGTGCTAGGTACAGGGGAAGGGGCACTGAAGCTTTCTTT; clone_size: few; j_call: TRBJ1-1; v_call: TRBV20-1; d_call: TRBD1; cdr3_length: 14
cdr3_aa: CATSDGAGPQETQYF; cdr3_nt: TGTGCCACCAGTGATGGTGCGGGCCCCCAAGAGACCCAGTACTTC; clone_size: NA; j_call: TRBJ2-5; v_call: TRBV24-1; d_call: NA; cdr3_length: 15
cdr3_aa: CATSTSAGGSNEQFF; cdr3_nt: TGTGCTACCAGCACCTCAGCGGGGGGGTCAAATGAGCAGTTCTTC; clone_size: many; j_call: TRBJ2-1; v_call: TRBV6-2/TRBV6-3; d_call: TRBD2; cdr3_length: 15
cdr3_aa: CASTPAPQENPYNEQFF; cdr3_nt: TGTGCCAGCACCCCGGCCCCACAGGAGAACCCATACAATGAGCAGTTCTTC; clone_size: many; j_call: TRBJ2-1; v_call: TRBV11-1; d_call: NA; cdr3_length: 17
cdr3_aa: CASRGGTNTGELFF; cdr3_nt: TGCGCCAGCAGGGGCGGGACGAACACCGGGGAGCTGTTTTTT; clone_size: few; j_call: TRBJ2-2; v_call: TRBV5-1; d_call: NA; cdr3_length: 14
cdr3_aa: CASIIPNNQPQHF; cdr3_nt: TGTGCCAGCATTATACCCAACAATCAGCCCCAGCATTTT; clone_size: many; j_call: TRBJ1-5; v_call: TRBV6-5; d_call: NA; cdr3_length: 13
cdr3_aa: CSASSGGARNEQFF; cdr3_nt: TGCAGTGCTAGTAGCGGGGGGGCGCGAAATGAGCAGTTCTTC; clone_size: few; j_call: TRBJ2-1; v_call: TRBV20-1; d_call: TRBD2; cdr3_length: 14
cdr3_aa: CASSLSISDNEKLFF; cdr3_nt: TGTGCCAGCAGTCTTTCTATCTCAGATAATGAAAAACTGTTTTTT; clone_size: many; j_call: TRBJ1-4; v_call: TRBV7-9; d_call: NA; cdr3_length: 15
cdr3_aa: CSSRGGSGYTF; cdr3_nt: TGCAGCTCCCGGGGGGGATCTGGCTACACCTTC; clone_size: many; j_call: TRBJ1-2; v_call: TRBV29-1; d_call: NA; cdr3_length: 11
cdr3_aa: CASSLGGGGTYEQYF; cdr3_nt: TGTGCCAGCTCCCTCGGGGGGGGTGGCACCTACGAGCAGTACTTC; clone_size: many; j_call: TRBJ2-7; v_call: TRBV18; d_call: TRBD2; cdr3_length: 15
cdr3_aa: CASSPRKEGGQETQYF; cdr3_nt: TGCGCCAGCAGCCCCCGGAAAGAAGGGGGGCAAGAGACCCAGTACTTC; clone_size: many; j_call: TRBJ2-5; v_call: TRBV4-1; d_call: NA; cdr3_length: 16
cdr3_aa: CASSLAESMGQETQYF; cdr3_nt: TGTGCCAGCAGCTTAGCGGAATCGATGGGTCAAGAGACCCAGTACTTC; clone_size: many; j_call: TRBJ2-5; v_call: TRBV7-7; d_call: NA; cdr3_length: 16
cdr3_aa: CASSPRLVLGEQFF; cdr3_nt: TGTGCCAGCAGCCCTCGACTAGTGTTAGGTGAGCAGTTCTTC; clone_size: NA; j_call: TRBJ2-1; v_call: TRBV11-2; d_call: NA; cdr3_length: 14
cdr3_aa: CASSLGIGYGYTF; cdr3_nt: TGTGCCAGCAGCTTGGGAATTGGATATGGCTACACCTTC; clone_size: many; j_call: TRBJ1-2; v_call: TRBV5-6; d_call: NA; cdr3_length: 13